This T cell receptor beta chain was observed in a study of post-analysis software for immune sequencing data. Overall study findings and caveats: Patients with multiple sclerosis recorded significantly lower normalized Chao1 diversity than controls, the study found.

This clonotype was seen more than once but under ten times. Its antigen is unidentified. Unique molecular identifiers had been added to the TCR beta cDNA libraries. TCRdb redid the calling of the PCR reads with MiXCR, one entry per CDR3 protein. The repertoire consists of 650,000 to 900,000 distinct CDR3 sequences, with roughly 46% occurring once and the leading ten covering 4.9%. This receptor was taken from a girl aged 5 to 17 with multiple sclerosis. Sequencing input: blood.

CDR3 protein: CASSLVGGGVYNEQFF. The CDR3 DNA follows: TGTGCCAGCAGCTTAGTAGGGGGAGGAGTCTACAATGAGCAGTTCTTC. This chain joins TRBV7-9 and TRBJ2-1; D possibly matches TRBD1 or TRBD2 (6 bases each). Germline values: CDR1 SEHNR, CDR2 FQNEAQ (reference sequence). The length of the CDR3 is 16 residues. Trimming took off 1 base at V and 3 bases at J, with 13 bases between the two ends.